This entry concerns a single T cell receptor beta chain. Its specificity is not known. This specimen belongs to a study of molecular identifiers for immune sequencing clone quantification. TCRdb re-called the PCR reads through MiXCR, storing one row per CDR3 protein. Here the sample spans nearly 650,000 distinct CDR3 sequences, 25% being singletons. Study-level points and caveats: Clones exceeding 20 RNA copies carried over 97% of effector molecules but under 1% of naive-cell molecules.

This receptor was taken from a human donor in good health. Some libraries in this study had Jurkat cell RNA spiked in. The sequenced material came from naive CD8+ T cells from blood, with Jurkat cell RNA spiked in. Indicated subset: FACS-sorted CD8+CD4-CCR7+CD45RA+ naive T cells.

As DNA, the CDR3 is TGCGCCAGCTCGAGCCCTTGGTCAGATACGCAGTATTTT. Translating gives CASSSPWSDTQYF. This chain connects TRBV10-2 to TRBJ2-3, with D unclear. Germline values: CDR1 WSHSY, CDR2 SAAADI. This CDR3 has 13 amino acids. Trimming removed 8 bases from V and 4 bases from J, with 13 bases in between.